This T cell receptor (beta chain) was profiled in a study of T cell responses to AZD1222 COVID-19 vaccine. Generated by immunoSEQ multiplex PCR, the TCRdb table keeps only in-frame clones and is missing some. The sample lists 150,000 to 200,000 clones; around 93% were seen once. The junction had 4 bases not matched to a gene; V was cut back by 6 bases and J by 4 bases. The CDR3 length is 13 residues. Study outcomes and limitations: Spike-specific TCR breadth and depth rose after two AZD1222 doses. White British people made up most donors, females outnumbered males, and clonal diversity was possibly underestimated.

A note on this clone: Its antigen is still unknown.

The starting material was peripheral blood, obtained 28 days after the second dose of the MenACWY control vaccine. The sequence was collected from an adult who received the MenACWY meningococcal vaccine as a control. The rearrangement joins TRBV12-3 or TRBV12-4 to TRBJ1-2, with 8 positions matching TRBD1. The CDR3 DNA reads TGTGCCAGCAGGTCGACAGGGGTCTATGGCTACACCTTC. Amino acid sequence: CASRSTGVYGYTF.